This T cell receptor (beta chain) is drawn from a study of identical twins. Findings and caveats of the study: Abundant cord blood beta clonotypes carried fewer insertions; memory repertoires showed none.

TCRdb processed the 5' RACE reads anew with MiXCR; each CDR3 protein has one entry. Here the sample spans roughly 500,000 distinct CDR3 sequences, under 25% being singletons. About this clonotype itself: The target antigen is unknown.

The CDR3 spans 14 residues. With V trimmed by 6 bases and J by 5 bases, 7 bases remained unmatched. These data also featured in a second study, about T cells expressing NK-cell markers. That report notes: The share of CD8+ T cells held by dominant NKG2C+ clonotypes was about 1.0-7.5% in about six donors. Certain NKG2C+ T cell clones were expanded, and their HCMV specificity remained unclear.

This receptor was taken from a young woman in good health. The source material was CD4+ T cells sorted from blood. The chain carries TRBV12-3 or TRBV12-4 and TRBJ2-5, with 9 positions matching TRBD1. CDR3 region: CASRQEGTGETQYF. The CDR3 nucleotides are TGTGCCAGCAGGCAAGAAGGGACAGGGGAGACCCAGTACTTC.